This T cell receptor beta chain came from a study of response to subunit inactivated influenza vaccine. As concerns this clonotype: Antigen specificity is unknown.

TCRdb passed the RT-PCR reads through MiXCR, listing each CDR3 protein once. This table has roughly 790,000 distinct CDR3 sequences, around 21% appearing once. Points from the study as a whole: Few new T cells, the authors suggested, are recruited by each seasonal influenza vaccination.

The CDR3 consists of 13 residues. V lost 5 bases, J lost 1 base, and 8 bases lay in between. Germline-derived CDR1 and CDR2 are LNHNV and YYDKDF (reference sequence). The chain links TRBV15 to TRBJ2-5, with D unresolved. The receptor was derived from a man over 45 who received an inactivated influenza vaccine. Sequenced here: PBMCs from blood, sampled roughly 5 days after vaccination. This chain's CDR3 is CATSPRLQETQYF. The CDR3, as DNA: TGTGCCACCAGCCCACGACTCCAAGAGACCCAGTACTTC.